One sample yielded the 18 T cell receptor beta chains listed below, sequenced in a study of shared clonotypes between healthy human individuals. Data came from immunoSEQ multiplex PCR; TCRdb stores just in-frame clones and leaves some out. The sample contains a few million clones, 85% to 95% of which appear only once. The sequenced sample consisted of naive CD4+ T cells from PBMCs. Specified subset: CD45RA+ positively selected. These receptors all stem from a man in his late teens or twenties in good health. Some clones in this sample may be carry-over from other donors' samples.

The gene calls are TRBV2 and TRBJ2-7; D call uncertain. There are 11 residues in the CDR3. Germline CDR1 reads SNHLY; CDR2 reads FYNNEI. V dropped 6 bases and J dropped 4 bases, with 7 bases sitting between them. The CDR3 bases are TGTGCCAGCAGCCCGTGGTACGAGCAGTACTTC. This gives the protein CASSPWYEQYF.

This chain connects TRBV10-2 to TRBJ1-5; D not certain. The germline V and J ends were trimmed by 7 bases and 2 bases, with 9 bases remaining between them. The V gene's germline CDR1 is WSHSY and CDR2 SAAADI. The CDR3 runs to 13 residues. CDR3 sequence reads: CASKENGNQPQHF. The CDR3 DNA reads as TGCGCCAGCAAGGAGAACGGCAATCAGCCCCAGCATTTT.

CDR3 nucleotide sequence: TGTGCCAGCAGCGAGCGGGGCAGCTTAATACAAGAGACCCAGTACTTC. Its protein is CASSERGSLIQETQYF. This chain links TRBV9 with TRBJ2-5, with 7 bases matching TRBD2. Germline CDR1 and CDR2: SGDLS and YYNGEE. The ends lost 3 bases at V and 2 bases at J; junction bases unmatched: 10. The CDR3 is made up of 16 amino acids.

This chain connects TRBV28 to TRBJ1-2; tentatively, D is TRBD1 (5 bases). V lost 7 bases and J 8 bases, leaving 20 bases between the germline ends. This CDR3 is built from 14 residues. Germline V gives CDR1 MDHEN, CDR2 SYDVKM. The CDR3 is CASTHGTADTGYTF. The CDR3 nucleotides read TGTGCCAGCACCCATGGGACCGCAGACACGGGCTACACCTTC.

The CDR3 DNA follows: TGTGCCAGCAGTATCGGGACAAGTCAGCCCCAGCATTTT. It specifies CASSIGTSQPQHF. V gene TRBV6-5 combines with J gene TRBJ1-5, with a tentative D call TRBD1 (6 bases). Trimming stripped 5 bases from V and 6 bases from J, with 11 bases between. Germline V lookup: CDR1 MNHEY, CDR2 SVGAGI. This CDR3 has 13 residues.

CDR3 protein: CASSTSGSFEQFF. The CDR3 DNA reads TGCGCCAGCAGCACTAGCGGGAGCTTTGAGCAGTTCTTC. This chain joins TRBV4-1 and TRBJ2-1, with 11 bases identical to TRBD2. The germline gives CDR1 MGHRA, CDR2 YSYEKL. CDR3 size: 13 residues. J lost 9 bases, V lost 5 bases, and 3 bases had no gene match.

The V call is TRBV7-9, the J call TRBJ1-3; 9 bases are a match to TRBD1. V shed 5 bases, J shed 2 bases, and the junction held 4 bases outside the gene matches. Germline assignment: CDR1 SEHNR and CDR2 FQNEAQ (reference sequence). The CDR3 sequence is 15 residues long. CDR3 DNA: TGTGCCAGCAGCCGGGACAGGGACACTGGAAACACCATATATTTT. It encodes CASSRDRDTGNTIYF.

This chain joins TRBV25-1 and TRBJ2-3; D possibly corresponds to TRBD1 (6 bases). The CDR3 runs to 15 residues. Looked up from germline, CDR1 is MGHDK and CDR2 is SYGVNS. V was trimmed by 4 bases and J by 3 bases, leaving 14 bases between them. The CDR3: CASSAQGRFTDTQYF. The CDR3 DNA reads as TGTGCCAGCAGTGCCCAGGGGCGTTTTACAGATACGCAGTATTTT.

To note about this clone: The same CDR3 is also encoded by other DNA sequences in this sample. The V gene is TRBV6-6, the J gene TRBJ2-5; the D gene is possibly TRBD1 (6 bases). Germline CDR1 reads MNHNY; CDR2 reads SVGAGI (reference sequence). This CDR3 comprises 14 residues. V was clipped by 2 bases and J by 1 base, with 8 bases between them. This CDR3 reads CASSYAGAQETQYF. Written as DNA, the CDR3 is TGTGCCAGCAGTTACGCAGGGGCCCAAGAGACCCAGTACTTC.

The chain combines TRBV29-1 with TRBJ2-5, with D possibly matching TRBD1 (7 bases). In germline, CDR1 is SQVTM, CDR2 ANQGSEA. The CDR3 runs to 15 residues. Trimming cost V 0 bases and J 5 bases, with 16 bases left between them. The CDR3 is CSVEERDRGEETQYF. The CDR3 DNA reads TGCAGCGTTGAAGAGCGGGACAGAGGGGAGGAGACCCAGTACTTC. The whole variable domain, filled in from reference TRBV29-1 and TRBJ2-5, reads SAVISQKPSRDICQRGTSLTIQCQVDSQVTMMFWYRQQPGQSLTLIATANQGSEATYESGFVIDKFPISRPNLTFSTLTVSNMSPEDSSIYLCSVEERDRGEETQYFGPGTRLLVL.

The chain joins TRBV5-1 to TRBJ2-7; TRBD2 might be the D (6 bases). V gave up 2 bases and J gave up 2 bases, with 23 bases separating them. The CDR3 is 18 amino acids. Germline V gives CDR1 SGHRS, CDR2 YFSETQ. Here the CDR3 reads CASSFGPRGSGTAYEQYF. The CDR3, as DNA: TGCGCCAGCAGCTTCGGTCCGCGAGGATCCGGGACTGCCTACGAGCAGTACTTC.

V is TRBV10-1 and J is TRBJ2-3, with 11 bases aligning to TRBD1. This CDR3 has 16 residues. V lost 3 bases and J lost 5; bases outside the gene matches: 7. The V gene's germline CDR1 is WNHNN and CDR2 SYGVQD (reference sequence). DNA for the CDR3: TGCGCCAGCAGTGAAAGGACAGGGGGCGGAATAGATACGCAGTATTTT. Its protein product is CASSERTGGGIDTQYF.

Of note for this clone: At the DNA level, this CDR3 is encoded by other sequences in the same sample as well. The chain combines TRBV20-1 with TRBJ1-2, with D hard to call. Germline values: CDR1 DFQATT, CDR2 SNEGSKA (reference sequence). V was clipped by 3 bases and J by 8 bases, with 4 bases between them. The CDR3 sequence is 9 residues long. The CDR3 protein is CSAREGYTF. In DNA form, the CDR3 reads TGCAGTGCTAGGGAGGGCTACACCTTC.

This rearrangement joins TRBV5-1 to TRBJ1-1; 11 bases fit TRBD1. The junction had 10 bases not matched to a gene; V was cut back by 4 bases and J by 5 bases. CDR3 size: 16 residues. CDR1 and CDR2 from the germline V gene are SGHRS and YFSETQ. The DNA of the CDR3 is TGCGCCAGCAGCGACGGGACAGGGGGTTCTGGGACTGAAGCTTTCTTT. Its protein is CASSDGTGGSGTEAFF.

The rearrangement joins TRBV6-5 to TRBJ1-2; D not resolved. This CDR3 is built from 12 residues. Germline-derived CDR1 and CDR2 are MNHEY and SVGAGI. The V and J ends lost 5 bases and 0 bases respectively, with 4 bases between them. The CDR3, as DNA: TGTGCCAGCAGTCGTCCTAACTATGGCTACACCTTC. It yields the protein CASSRPNYGYTF.

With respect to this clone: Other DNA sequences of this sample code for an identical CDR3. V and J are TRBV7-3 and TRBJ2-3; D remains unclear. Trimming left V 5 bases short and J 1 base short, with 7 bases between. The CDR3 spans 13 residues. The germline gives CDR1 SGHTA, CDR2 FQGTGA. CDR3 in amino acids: CASSLGGTDTQYF. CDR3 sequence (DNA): TGTGCCAGCAGCCTCGGAGGCACAGATACGCAGTATTTT.

CDR3 bases: TGTGCCAGCAGCAACCGACAGGGTGAGACCCAGTACTTC. The encoded protein is CASSNRQGETQYF. The chain employs TRBV9 and TRBJ2-5; 7 positions match TRBD1. Germline lookup yields CDR1 SGDLS and CDR2 YYNGEE. The CDR3 loop spans 13 amino acids. With V trimmed by 4 bases and J by 5 bases, 5 bases remained unmatched.

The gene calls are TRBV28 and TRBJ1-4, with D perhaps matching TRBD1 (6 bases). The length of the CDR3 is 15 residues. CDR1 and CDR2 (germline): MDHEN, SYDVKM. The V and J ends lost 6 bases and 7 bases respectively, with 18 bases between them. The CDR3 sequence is CASRLVGGRVEKLFF. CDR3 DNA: TGTGCCAGCAGGCTGGTCGGGGGGCGGGTTGAAAAACTGTTTTTT.